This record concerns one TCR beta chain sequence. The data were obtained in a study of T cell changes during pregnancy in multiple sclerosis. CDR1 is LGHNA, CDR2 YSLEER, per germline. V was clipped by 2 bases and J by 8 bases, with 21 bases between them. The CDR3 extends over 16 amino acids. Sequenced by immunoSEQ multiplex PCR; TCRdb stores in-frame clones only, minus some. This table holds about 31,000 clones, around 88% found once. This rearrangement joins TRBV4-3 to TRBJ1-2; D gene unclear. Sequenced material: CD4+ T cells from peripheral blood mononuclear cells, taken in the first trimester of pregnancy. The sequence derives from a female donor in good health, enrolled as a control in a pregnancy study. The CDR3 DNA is TGCGCCAGCAGCCAACGAACTGGGCCGCATACGGGGGGCTACACCTTC. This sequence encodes CASSQRTGPHTGGYTF.